This entry features one TCR beta chain sequence. Antigen: not known. The sample originates from a study of cytomegalovirus exposure and HLA in healthy donors. The V gene's germline CDR1 is SGHRS and CDR2 YFSETQ. The CDR3 contains 14 residues. The V and J ends lost 4 bases and 9 bases respectively, with 20 bases between them. The study, taken as a whole, reports: Common viral pathogens were later found to be apparently linked to several of the most significant clusters. The dataset shows that most TCR sequences were rare, while some public TCRs occurred in many donors. Association of a missense DCLRE1C variant with TCR beta V- and J-gene trimming was reported in a later analysis.

The PCR employed 60 Vbeta primers together with 13 Jbeta primers. In the original processing: It was a later analysis that counted about 80 million unique TCR beta chains, of which about 10 million were shared. The method was immunoSEQ multiplex PCR; TCRdb's version includes in-frame clones alone and lacks a portion of them. That table gives V, J and clone size, and the DNA gave D and trimming. The data show 150,000 to 170,000 clones, 70% to 80% seen once. The sequenced sample consisted of PBMCs. The rearrangement joins TRBV5-1 to TRBJ2-7; perhaps TRBD1 as D (7 bases). The source is a woman aged 35 to 49 in good health and CMV-seronegative. The CDR3 DNA follows: TGCGCCAGCAGCCCACGGACAGGTCAAGCGGGGCAGTACTTC. Translated, it gives CASSPRTGQAGQYF.